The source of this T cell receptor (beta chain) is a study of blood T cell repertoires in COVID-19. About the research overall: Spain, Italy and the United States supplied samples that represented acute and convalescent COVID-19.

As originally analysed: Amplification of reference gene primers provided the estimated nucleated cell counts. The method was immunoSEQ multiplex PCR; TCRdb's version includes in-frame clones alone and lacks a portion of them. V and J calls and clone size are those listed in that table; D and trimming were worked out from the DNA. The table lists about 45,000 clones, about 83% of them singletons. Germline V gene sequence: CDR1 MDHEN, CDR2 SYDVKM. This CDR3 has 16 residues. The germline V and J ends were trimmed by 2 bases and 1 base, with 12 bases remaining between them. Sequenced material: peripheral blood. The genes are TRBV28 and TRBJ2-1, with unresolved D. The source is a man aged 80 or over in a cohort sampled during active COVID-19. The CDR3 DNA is TGTGCCAGCAGTTTAAGTGGGCTCGGATCCTACAATGAGCAGTTCTTC. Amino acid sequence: CASSLSGLGSYNEQFF.